The 17 T cell receptor beta chains in this list originate from one sample, sequenced in a study of post-analysis software for immune sequencing data (dated by TCRdb to the mid-2010s). Preparation of the library involved PCR. The listed sequencing device is Illumina HiSeq 2500. To reduce PCR and sequencing biases, unique molecular identifiers were incorporated into the TCR beta cDNA libraries. TCRdb handled the public reads itself, with Q25 trimming in fastp and clone calling in MiXCR, and kept productive beta chains. Entries are consolidated by CDR3 protein sequence, retaining the most common genes and DNA. In this sample the table shows some 690,000 distinct CDR3 sequences, about 27% of which occur a single time. The ten largest clones add up to 0.55% to 0.65% of the sample. What the study reported, not specific to this receptor: A few TRBV segments, including TRBV5-6, TRBV5-1 and TRBV20-1, were significantly more frequent in patients than controls.

Their target antigens are unknown. The sample was blood. These receptors came from a girl aged 5 to 17 with multiple sclerosis.

This clonotype showed up just a few times. The chain uses TRBV29-1 and TRBJ1-4; no clear D. Germline V gives CDR1 SQVTM, CDR2 ANQGSEA. Trimming stripped 4 bases from V and 4 bases from J, with 10 bases between. The CDR3 covers 13 residues. The chain's CDR3 is CSVARTGNEKLFF. The CDR3 nucleotides read TGCAGCGTTGCGAGGACCGGTAATGAAAAACTGTTTTTT. The full variable domain, its missing parts supplied by reference TRBV29-1 and TRBJ1-4, is SAVISQKPSRDICQRGTSLTIQCQVDSQVTMMFWYRQQPGQSLTLIATANQGSEATYESGFVIDKFPISRPNLTFSTLTVSNMSPEDSSIYLCSVARTGNEKLFFGSGTQLSVL.

This clonotype was detected a few times. The V gene is TRBV28, the J gene TRBJ2-5, with D possibly TRBD2 on 5 matching bases. Germline V gene lookup returns CDR1 MDHEN and CDR2 SYDVKM. CDR3 size: 15 residues. V was pared by 3 bases and J by 4 bases, with 15 bases between. For the CDR3, the DNA is TGTGCCAGCAGTTTTCAAGAGGGTTTAGGAGAGACCCAGTACTTC. Its translation is CASSFQEGLGETQYF.

This clonotype was observed a handful of times. Here the CDR3 reads CASRPDREADTQYF. CDR3 DNA sequence: TGTGCCAGCAGACCGGACAGGGAGGCAGATACGCAGTATTTT. The chain employs TRBV28 and TRBJ2-3, with TRBD1 identical over 8 bases. V shed 6 bases, J shed 4 bases, and the junction held 6 bases outside the gene matches. The germline V gene has CDR1 MDHEN and CDR2 SYDVKM. The CDR3 is 14 amino acids.

V gene TRBV28 combines with J gene TRBJ1-1, with D maybe TRBD1 (6 bases). The CDR3 extends over 13 amino acids. Trimming took off 6 bases at V and 4 bases at J, with 12 bases between the two ends. Looked up from germline, CDR1 is MDHEN and CDR2 is SYDVKM. CDR3 sequence: CASSTGGGTEAFF. CDR3 bases: TGTGCCAGCAGCACGGGGGGCGGCACTGAAGCTTTCTTT.

This clonotype has a handful of counts. The chain has TRBV5-5 and TRBJ2-3; D tentatively reads TRBD1 or TRBD2 (5 bases each). V was pared by 3 bases and J by 11 bases, with 16 bases between. Per the germline V gene, CDR1 is SGHKS and CDR2 is YYEKEE (reference sequence). There are 13 residues in the CDR3. The CDR3 here is CASSSSGRVGQYF. The CDR3 DNA follows: TGTGCCAGCAGCTCCTCGGGGCGGGTCGGGCAGTATTTT.

The chain combines TRBV5-5 with TRBJ2-1; 8 bases agree with TRBD1. Germline V gives CDR1 SGHKS, CDR2 YYEKEE (reference sequence). The CDR3 is 15 residues long. With 4 bases clipped from V and 5 bases from J, the junction kept 8 bases outside the gene matches. The CDR3 protein is CASSGQGANHNEQFF. CDR3 in DNA: TGTGCCAGCAGCGGACAGGGAGCGAACCACAATGAGCAGTTCTTC.

The chain employs TRBV4-3 and TRBJ2-1, with 14 positions matching TRBD2. V lost 0 bases, J lost 10 bases, and 8 bases stayed unmatched. Per the germline V gene, CDR1 is LGHNA and CDR2 is YSLEER. The CDR3 contains 17 residues. The CDR3 region has the DNA TGCGCCAGCAGCCAAGACAGGGGGACTAGCGGGAGACTAGAGCAGTTCTTC. Translation: CASSQDRGTSGRLEQFF.

The genes are TRBV2 and TRBJ2-1; D may be TRBD1 or TRBD2 (6 bases each). Germline assignment: CDR1 SNHLY and CDR2 FYNNEI. Between the trimmed V and J ends, which lost 5 bases and 6 bases, there was a span of 14 bases. The CDR3 covers 14 residues. CDR3 in DNA: TGTGCCAGCAGTCCAGGGGACTCTATCAATGAGCAGTTCTTC. This translates into CASSPGDSINEQFF.

Concerning this clonotype: A read error may account for a junction end that differs from germline. This chain joins TRBV27 and TRBJ2-1; 7 nucleotides match TRBD1. This CDR3 region has 13 residues. The germline CDR1 and CDR2 sequences are MNHEY and SMNVEV (reference sequence). CDR3 region: CVSSLLGGYEQFF. CDR3 coding DNA: TGTGTCAGCAGTCTCCTAGGGGGCTATGAGCAGTTCTTC.

This chain uses TRBV20-1 with TRBJ1-4; D possibly corresponds to TRBD1 (5 bases). The germline V gene encodes CDR1 DFQATT and CDR2 SNEGSKA (reference sequence). This CDR3 region has 13 residues. V dropped 4 bases and J dropped 7 bases, with 13 bases sitting between them. CDR3 nucleotides: TGCAGTGCTAATCGGGGGGGGAGTGAAAAACTGTTTTTT. Protein: CSANRGGSEKLFF.

This clonotype has only a few counts. Here the CDR3 reads CASSWVQGGEQYF. The CDR3 bases are TGTGCCAGCAGTTGGGTTCAGGGGGGAGAGCAGTACTTC. The chain uses TRBV6-6 and TRBJ2-5; D possibly corresponds to TRBD1 (7 bases). V was pared by 4 bases and J by 11 bases, with 17 bases between. CDR3 length: 13 amino acids. In germline, CDR1 is MNHNY, CDR2 SVGAGI (reference sequence).

This clonotype was seen only a few times. The V gene is TRBV19, the J gene TRBJ1-2; D ambiguous. Trimming removed 7 bases at V and 0 bases at J, with 15 bases between. The CDR3 is 15 residues long. Germline V lookup: CDR1 LNHDA, CDR2 SQIVND (reference sequence). The CDR3 DNA follows: TGTGCCAGTACCAAAGCGCTTCGCGCTAACTATGGCTACACCTTC. Its translation: CASTKALRANYGYTF.

This clonotype has only a few counts. The rearrangement joins TRBV10-3 to TRBJ2-3; TRBD1 matches at 9 bases. Germline CDR1 is ENHRY and CDR2 is SYGVKD. This CDR3 contains 15 residues. The V and J ends lost 2 bases and 4 bases, in that order; junction bases with no gene match: 4. CDR3 loop: CAISELGQGPDTQYF. For the CDR3, the DNA is TGTGCCATCAGTGAGCTAGGACAGGGGCCAGATACGCAGTATTTT.

This clonotype was counted a few times. The chain employs TRBV12-3 or TRBV12-4 and TRBJ2-1, with D maybe TRBD2 (6 bases). The CDR3 extends over 14 amino acids. V lost 7 bases to trimming and J lost 4 bases, with 14 bases between them. The CDR3 reads CASNAWGEYNEQFF. The CDR3 DNA reads as TGTGCCAGCAACGCTTGGGGGGAATACAATGAGCAGTTCTTC.

This chain links TRBV20-1 with TRBJ2-1; 10 bases are a match to TRBD2. Germline CDR1 is DFQATT and CDR2 is SNEGSKA (reference sequence). This CDR3 comprises 15 residues. Losses at the gene ends were 1 base for V and 5 bases for J; bases not matched to a gene: 5. CDR3 nucleotide sequence: TGCAGTGCTAGAGTGCTAGCGGGGGACAACAATGAGCAGTTCTTC. It yields the protein CSARVLAGDNNEQFF.

CDR3 in amino acids: CASSRVPNTEAFF. Written as DNA, the CDR3 is TGTGCCAGCAGCCGGGTTCCGAACACTGAAGCTTTCTTT. The chain joins TRBV28 to TRBJ1-1; D gene unclear. V lost 6 bases, J lost 1 base, and 9 bases lay in between. CDR1 is MDHEN, CDR2 SYDVKM, per germline. CDR3 length: 13 amino acids.

The rearrangement uses TRBV20-1 and TRBJ2-1; TRBD2 matches at 7 bases. V was pared by 5 bases and J by 4 bases, with 2 bases of the junction left unmatched. This CDR3 comprises 12 residues. Germline V gene lookup returns CDR1 DFQATT and CDR2 SNEGSKA (reference sequence). CDR3 amino acids: CSAGTTYNEQFF. The CDR3 DNA follows: TGCAGTGCTGGGACTACTTACAATGAGCAGTTCTTC.